This entry is about one TCR beta chain. The record originates from a study of OX40 agonist ivuxolimab in advanced cancers. Assay: immunoSEQ multiplex PCR; the TCRdb copy retains only in-frame clones and omits some. The sample consists of tens of thousands of clones, 83% of them appearing once. The sequence came from an adult with an advanced solid tumor such as melanoma, head and neck, liver or kidney cancer. Here the sequenced sample was CD4+ or CD8+ T cells sorted from blood, taken in a trial of the OX40 agonist ivuxolimab.

Here the CDR3 reads CASSFRVGYQPQHF. CDR3 sequence (DNA): TGTGCCAGCAGTTTCCGGGTCGGATATCAGCCCCAGCATTTT. The chain is built from TRBV28 and TRBJ1-5; D remains unclear. The length of the CDR3 is 14 residues. V dropped 3 bases and J dropped 5 bases, with 11 bases sitting between them. CDR1 is MDHEN and CDR2 is SYDVKM in the germline V gene.